The 26 T cell receptor beta chains in this list originate from one sample, sequenced in a study of blood T cell repertoires in COVID-19. The repertoire was sequenced with immunoSEQ multiplex PCR; TCRdb's copy has only in-frame clones and lacks some. The table has some 330,000 clones, around nine tenths seen once. The specimen was peripheral blood. These receptors came from a woman between 50 and 59 years old with active or convalescent COVID-19.

The chain uses TRBV7-3 and TRBJ1-3; unclear D gene. Germline V gene data show CDR1 as SGHTA and CDR2 as FQGTGA. There are 15 residues in the CDR3. The V end was cut by 4 bases, the J end by 2 bases, with 12 bases between. CDR3 region: CASSSEGYPGNTIYF. The DNA of the CDR3 is TGTGCCAGCAGCTCTGAGGGATATCCTGGAAACACCATATATTTT.

The gene calls are TRBV6-6 and TRBJ2-1; D remains unclear. The germline V and J ends were trimmed by 2 bases and 9 bases, with 17 bases remaining between them. The CDR3 extends over 15 amino acids. Germline V gene lookup returns CDR1 MNHNY and CDR2 SVGAGI (reference sequence). The CDR3 spells CASSYVDRTYGEQFF. The CDR3 coding sequence is TGTGCCAGCAGTTACGTAGATCGTACGTACGGTGAGCAGTTCTTC.

CDR3 sequence reads: CASSQGTSGTDTQYF. The CDR3 DNA is TGTGCCAGCAGTCAGGGGACTAGCGGCACAGATACGCAGTATTTT. The chain has TRBV6-5 and TRBJ2-3, with 10 bases aligning to TRBD2. Germline CDR1 MNHEY, CDR2 SVGAGI. The CDR3 spans 15 residues. V lost 5 bases to trimming and J lost 1 base; unmatched junction nucleotides: 3.

The DNA for the CDR3 is TGTGCCAGCAGATACACTAGCGGGAGGGGGCAGTACTTC. Translated, it gives CASRYTSGRGQYF. This rearrangement joins TRBV6-2 or TRBV6-3 to TRBJ2-7; 13 bases agree with TRBD2. The CDR3 extends over 13 amino acids. J gave up 9 bases and V 6 bases, and 5 bases lay outside the gene matches. The germline CDR1 and CDR2 sequences are MNHEY and SVGEGT.

A remark on this clone: Other DNA sequences within the sample encode an identical CDR3. For the CDR3, the DNA is TGTGCCAGCAGCCAAGCTGGGGCGAACACTGAAGCTTTCTTT. This gives the protein CASSQAGANTEAFF. The rearrangement joins TRBV3-1 (or the pseudogene TRBV3-2) to TRBJ1-1; D may be TRBD1 (5 bases). V lost 1 base and J 1 base, leaving 7 bases between the germline ends. CDR3 length equals 14 residues. CDR1 and CDR2 from the germline V gene are LGHDT and YNNKEL (reference sequence).

This clone was seen just once. V is TRBV3-1 (or the pseudogene TRBV3-2) and J is TRBJ1-2, with D possibly matching TRBD1 (6 bases). With 2 bases removed from V and 8 bases from J, the gap between germline ends came to 12 bases. This CDR3 comprises 13 residues. Germline assignment: CDR1 LGHDT and CDR2 YNNKEL (reference sequence). As DNA, the CDR3 is TGTGCCAGCAGCCAAAAGGCAGGGGAAGGCTACACCTTC. Protein product: CASSQKAGEGYTF.

The genes are TRBV27 and TRBJ2-7, with TRBD2 matching over 11 bases. Per the germline V gene, CDR1 is MNHEY and CDR2 is SMNVEV (reference sequence). The V and J ends lost 4 bases and 2 bases, in that order; junction bases with no gene match: 7. This CDR3 has 16 amino acids. CDR3 coding DNA: TGTGCCAGCAGTTCCAAGGGGACTAGCGGAGCCTACGAGCAGTACTTC. Translation gives CASSSKGTSGAYEQYF.

The chain carries TRBV7-3 and TRBJ2-2, with D unresolved. This CDR3 has 15 residues. V was pared by 2 bases and J by 1 base, with 8 bases between. In germline, CDR1 is SGHTA, CDR2 FQGTGA. The CDR3 is CASSLPGLNTGELFF. CDR3 nucleotide sequence: TGTGCCAGCAGCTTACCAGGATTGAACACCGGGGAGCTGTTTTTT.

The CDR3 coding sequence is TGTGCCAGCAGCTCTTTTAGCCGGGACATTTACGAGCAGTACTTC. This translates into CASSSFSRDIYEQYF. The rearrangement joins TRBV7-9 to TRBJ2-7, with D tentatively TRBD1 (6 bases). Trimming cost V 4 bases and J 4 bases, with 17 bases left between them. The CDR3 covers 15 residues. Germline V CDR1 and CDR2: SEHNR, FQNEAQ (reference sequence).

The chain's CDR3 is CASSFNWNTEAFF. CDR3 bases: TGTGCCAGCAGTTTCAACTGGAACACTGAAGCTTTCTTT. The chain links TRBV12-3 or TRBV12-4 to TRBJ1-1; D unclear. This CDR3 is 13 amino acids long. V lost 3 bases, J lost 1 base, and 6 bases lay in between.

The J gene is TRBJ2-1, the V gene TRBV30; D may be TRBD2 (5 bases). V lost 4 bases, J lost 6 bases, and 13 bases lay in between. Looked up from germline, CDR1 is GTSNPN and CDR2 is SVGIG (reference sequence). The CDR3 runs 13 residues. CDR3 region: CAWNDYILNEQFF. The CDR3 nucleotides read TGTGCCTGGAATGACTATATCCTCAATGAGCAGTTCTTC.

V gene TRBV27 combines with J gene TRBJ2-1, with 8 bases identical to TRBD2. The CDR3 consists of 14 residues. Trimming cost V 7 bases and J 9 bases; bases outside gene matches: 11. Germline CDR1 and CDR2: MNHEY and SMNVEV (reference sequence). CDR3: CASTPGGPKGEQFF. The CDR3 DNA follows: TGTGCCAGCACGCCGGGAGGGCCGAAAGGTGAGCAGTTCTTC.

The chain has TRBV7-8 and TRBJ2-1; TRBD2 matches at 8 bases. Germline V gene sequence: CDR1 SGHVS, CDR2 FQNEAQ. Germline trimming cut 5 bases from V and 2 bases from J; bases unmatched to any gene: 11. The CDR3 runs 17 residues. The CDR3 protein is CASSQYPREGTYNEQFF. The DNA for the CDR3 is TGTGCCAGCAGCCAATACCCCCGGGAGGGTACCTACAATGAGCAGTTCTTC.

The rearrangement links TRBV2 to TRBJ2-5, with D tentatively TRBD1 (7 bases). This CDR3 spans 15 amino acids. With 2 bases removed from V and 5 bases from J, the gap between germline ends came to 15 bases. The germline gives CDR1 SNHLY, CDR2 FYNNEI. This CDR3 reads CASSETRAGGETQYF. CDR3 nucleotide sequence: TGTGCCAGCAGTGAAACGCGGGCAGGGGGGGAGACCCAGTACTTC.

The chain employs TRBV28 and TRBJ2-7; D possibly corresponds to TRBD1 (6 bases). Germline V lookup: CDR1 MDHEN, CDR2 SYDVKM. With 5 bases removed from V and 0 bases from J, the gap between germline ends came to 26 bases. There are 19 residues in the CDR3. The CDR3 nucleotides read TGTGCCAGCAGTCTAGAGACAGGTGGTTTTTTTCTGGACTCCTACGAGCAGTACTTC. This codes for CASSLETGGFFLDSYEQYF.

The rearrangement uses TRBV5-5 and TRBJ2-7, with D possibly being TRBD1 (8 bases). Germline CDR1 SGHKS, CDR2 YYEKEE (reference sequence). The CDR3 loop spans 14 amino acids. The V end was cut by 0 bases, the J end by 5 bases, with 12 bases between. The chain's CDR3 is CASSLGTGRDEQYF. The CDR3 coding sequence is TGTGCCAGCAGCTTGGGGACAGGGAGGGACGAGCAGTACTTC.

This chain joins TRBV29-1 and TRBJ1-1; TRBD1 agrees at 7 bases. V gave up 7 bases and J gave up 1 base; unmatched junction bases: 9. CDR3 length: 14 residues. CDR1 and CDR2 from the germline V gene are SQVTM and ANQGSEA. The CDR3 sequence: CSAYRGGPNTEAFF. DNA of the CDR3: TGCAGCGCCTACAGGGGCGGACCGAACACTGAAGCTTTCTTT.

This chain connects TRBV28 to TRBJ1-1, with 7 bases aligning to TRBD1. Germline CDR1 and CDR2: MDHEN and SYDVKM. J was trimmed by 0 bases and V by 4 bases; bases with no gene match: 2. This CDR3 contains 14 residues. CDR3 residues: CASSWGQMNTEAFF. CDR3 bases: TGTGCCAGCAGTTGGGGACAGATGAACACTGAAGCTTTCTTT.

The V and J genes are TRBV27 and TRBJ1-5; TRBD1 might be the D (5 bases). The CDR3 consists of 16 residues. Germline assignment: CDR1 MNHEY and CDR2 SMNVEV (reference sequence). V was cut by 8 bases and J by 0 bases, with 17 bases left in between. For the CDR3, the DNA is TGTGCCAGCCCTTACCCCCGGGGGAATAGCAATCAGCCCCAGCATTTT. Protein sequence: CASPYPRGNSNQPQHF.

The genes are TRBV6-5 and TRBJ1-2; tentative D call: TRBD1 (5 bases). Trimming stripped 6 bases from V and 4 bases from J, with 12 bases between. The CDR3 loop spans 13 amino acids. The germline CDR1 and CDR2 sequences are MNHEY and SVGAGI. The CDR3 loop is CASRISGIYGYTF. The CDR3 DNA reads as TGTGCCAGCAGAATTTCAGGGATCTATGGCTACACCTTC.

The CDR3 DNA reads TGTGCCAGCACCCCCGGCAGGGGGCTCTCCGGGGAGCTGTTTTTT. This sequence encodes CASTPGRGLSGELFF. The chain recombines TRBV6-5 with TRBJ2-2, with TRBD1 matching 8 bases. This CDR3 spans 15 amino acids. Trimming at V came to 7 bases and at J to 6 bases, leaving 10 bases not matched to a gene. The germline CDR1 and CDR2 sequences are MNHEY and SVGAGI.

The chain links TRBV24-1 to TRBJ2-1; 7 bases align to TRBD1. The junction had 9 bases not matched to a gene; V was cut back by 10 bases and J by 4 bases. The CDR3 length is 14 residues. Germline assignment: CDR1 KGHDR and CDR2 SFDVKD. CDR3 loop: CATAPRDRYNEQFF. As DNA, the CDR3 is TGTGCCACTGCACCCCGGGACAGATACAATGAGCAGTTCTTC.

The V and J genes are TRBV30 and TRBJ1-2, with D hard to call. The CDR3 length is 13 residues. Trimming cost V 2 bases and J 7 bases, with 14 bases left between them. Germline V gene lookup returns CDR1 GTSNPN and CDR2 SVGIG (reference sequence). This CDR3 is CAWSPLPQLGYTF. CDR3 coding DNA: TGTGCCTGGAGTCCTCTCCCACAGCTTGGCTACACCTTC.

The chain links TRBV4-1 to TRBJ2-7; no reliable D call. There are 13 residues in the CDR3. Trimming cost V 4 bases and J 5 bases, with 12 bases left between them. CDR1 MGHRA and CDR2 YSYEKL come from the germline V gene. The CDR3 DNA follows: TGCGCCAGCAGCCGTATCCTACGAGACGAGCAGTACTTC. Translated, it gives CASSRILRDEQYF.

The CDR3 nucleotides read TGTGCCAGCAGTACCCCCAAGACTGCCCTCTACGAGCAGTACTTC. Protein: CASSTPKTALYEQYF. The genes are TRBV28 and TRBJ2-7; no firm D call. Germline values: CDR1 MDHEN, CDR2 SYDVKM. V lost 5 bases and J lost 3, with 17 bases in between. This CDR3 contains 15 residues.

This rearrangement joins TRBV9 to TRBJ2-2, with TRBD2 matching over 10 bases. Germline V CDR1 and CDR2: SGDLS, YYNGEE. This CDR3 contains 14 residues. V shed 7 bases, J shed 2 bases, and the junction held 2 bases outside the gene matches. The chain's CDR3 is CASRTSGNTGELFF. The CDR3 region has the DNA TGTGCCAGCCGGACTAGCGGTAACACCGGGGAGCTGTTTTTT.